This T cell receptor (beta chain) was captured in a study of CXCR3-negative and CXCR3-positive naive CD8 T cells. Study-level results: The TRB CDR3s that CXCR3-positive naive cells carried were more hydrophobic than those of CXCR3-negative naive cells.

CDR3 length: 16 amino acids. Germline lookup yields CDR1 SNHLY and CDR2 FYNNEI. UMI-labeled TRB cDNA libraries were prepared by 5' RACE. TCRdb re-called the 5' RACE reads and catalogs CDR3 proteins one per entry, DNA excluded. Its table records over 95,000 distinct CDR3 sequences. A remark on this clonotype: Antigen unknown.

The sequencing input was naive CXCR3+ CD8+ T cells from blood. Subset of the sample: CD45RO-CCR7+CD27+CD95- naive CD8+ T cells expressing CXCR3 (TNR3+). The genes are TRBV2 and TRBJ2-1. This TCR derives from a human donor in good health. Some clones in this sample may be carry-over from other donors' samples. CDR3 amino acids: CASSEAYLQGYNEQFF.